The 14 T cell receptor beta chains below come from one sample, sequenced in a study of monozygotic twins with inflammatory bowel disease (dated by TCRdb to between 2017 and 2020). Libraries were built with 5' RACE. Instrument used: Illumina HiSeq 2500. Following reprocessing of the reads by TCRdb, the data hold one row per CDR3 protein sequence and no DNA is available. The sample's own table lists around 150,000 distinct CDR3 sequences. The ten largest clonotypes hold 2.4% of the sample. The sample consisted of blood. All receptors come from a human donor with ulcerative colitis or Crohn's disease, or a healthy co-twin of an affected twin (not recorded which).

The chain joins TRBV6-1 to TRBJ2-3; TCRdb proposes TRBD2, but this gene call is untestable without DNA. The CDR3 covers 17 residues. The germline V gene encodes CDR1 MNHNS and CDR2 SASEGT. The chain's CDR3 is CASSRGLRNSPTDTQYF.

This chain joins TRBV2 and TRBJ2-7; lacking DNA, the TRBD1 call made by TCRdb goes unchecked. The CDR3 covers 15 residues. CDR1 is SNHLY and CDR2 is FYNNEI in the germline V gene. The CDR3 loop is CASSSGPETSYEQYF.

V gene TRBV4-3 combines with J gene TRBJ2-5. The CDR3 has 15 amino acids. CDR1 is LGHNA, CDR2 YSLEER, per germline. CDR3 residues: CASSPSVSVQETQYF.

This sequence joins TRBV12-3 or TRBV12-4 and TRBJ2-7; TCRdb returns TRBD1, unconfirmable since there is no DNA. CDR3 length: 15 residues. CDR3 region: CASSQGQGAFYEQYF.

The CDR3: CASIWGIMNTEAFF. The V and J genes are TRBV6-5 and TRBJ1-1. This CDR3 has 14 amino acids. The V gene's germline CDR1 is MNHEY and CDR2 SVGAGI.

This chain uses TRBV6-2 or TRBV6-3 with TRBJ2-1; the D call from TCRdb, TRBD1, cannot be confirmed without DNA. The CDR3 has 15 residues. From germline, CDR1 is MNHEY and CDR2 SVGEGT. CDR3 sequence reads: CASRNPFQTGNEQFF.

The J gene is TRBJ2-1, the V gene TRBV2; TCRdb gives TRBD2 as the D gene, but with no DNA this cannot be confirmed. The germline CDR1 and CDR2 sequences are SNHLY and FYNNEI. CDR3 length equals 16 residues. CDR3 region: CASSERRGASYNEQFF.

This chain links TRBV18 with TRBJ1-1. The germline CDR1 and CDR2 sequences are KGHSH and LQKENI. The CDR3 extends over 15 amino acids. CDR3 region: CASSPPTAANTEAFF.

The chain combines TRBV19 with TRBJ2-7; the D gene TCRdb calls, TRBD1, cannot be checked with no DNA. CDR3 length: 14 amino acids. Germline values: CDR1 LNHDA, CDR2 SQIVND (reference sequence). The CDR3 spells CASSISGTIFEQYF.

This chain uses TRBV7-8 with TRBJ1-3; lacking DNA, the TRBD1 call made by TCRdb goes unchecked. The CDR3 runs to 15 residues. Germline CDR1 reads SGHVS; CDR2 reads FQNEAQ. CDR3 loop: CASSPHRASGNTIYF.

This chain uses TRBV20-1 with TRBJ2-5. CDR1 DFQATT and CDR2 SNEGSKA come from the germline V gene (reference sequence). The CDR3 is 15 amino acids. Here the CDR3 reads CSARVVGRTSETQYF.

This chain links TRBV15 with TRBJ2-7; TCRdb reports TRBD2, a call that lacks DNA to check it against. CDR1 and CDR2 (germline): LNHNV, YYDKDF (reference sequence). This CDR3 spans 18 amino acids. CDR3 region: CATSRGLPASGSTYEQYF.

The chain employs TRBV20-1 and TRBJ2-7; TCRdb selects TRBD1, and the lack of DNA leaves this call unchecked. Germline V CDR1 and CDR2: DFQATT, SNEGSKA (reference sequence). The CDR3 has 14 amino acids. The chain's CDR3 is CSATHRGGGWRGYF.

The chain has TRBV7-2 and TRBJ2-1; TCRdb indicates TRBD2, and absent DNA this call remains unverified. The CDR3 covers 17 residues. Germline V gene sequence: CDR1 SGHTA, CDR2 FQGNSA. The CDR3 reads CASSLIRDLPFSNEQFF.